A selection of T cell receptor beta chains follows, all from one sample in a study of CD8 T cells in Susac syndrome. MiXCR, run by TCRdb on the immunoSEQ multiplex PCR reads, gives a single entry per CDR3 protein. Here the sample spans over 130,000 distinct CDR3 sequences, roughly 94% being singletons. Sequenced sample: CD4+ T cells from PBMCs. These receptors were obtained from a human donor with Susac syndrome. CDR3s include the opening cysteine and the closing phenylalanine or tryptophan. Fields, in order: CDR3 length, J gene, V gene, clone size, D gene, CDR3 protein, CDR3 DNA. D genes are given only for firm matches. Not every row has a clone size; where given, it reads once, few, many or a size class.

len: 16; j_gene: TRBJ2-4; v_gene: TRBV4-1; abundance: .; d_gene: .; CDR3aa: CASSQDYAAAKNIQYF; CDR3nt: TGCGCCAGCAGCCAAGATTACGCCGCGGCCAAAAACATTCAGTACTTC
len: 13; j_gene: TRBJ1-1; v_gene: TRBV19; abundance: .; d_gene: .; CDR3aa: CASSMKGDTEAFF; CDR3nt: TGTGCCAGTAGTATGAAGGGGGACACTGAAGCTTTCTTT
len: 14; j_gene: TRBJ2-7; v_gene: TRBV2; abundance: .; d_gene: .; CDR3aa: CASTSGTEVNEQYF; CDR3nt: TGTGCCAGCACCTCCGGGACGGAGGTAAACGAGCAGTACTTC
len: 12; j_gene: TRBJ1-4; v_gene: TRBV29-1; abundance: .; d_gene: .; CDR3aa: CSVRATNEKLFF; CDR3nt: TGCAGCGTCAGGGCTACTAATGAAAAACTGTTTTTT
len: 16; j_gene: TRBJ2-1; v_gene: TRBV12-3/TRBV12-4; abundance: .; d_gene: .; CDR3aa: CASRPSLSVVYNEQFF; CDR3nt: TGTGCCAGCAGACCTAGTCTTAGTGTTGTCTACAATGAGCAGTTCTTC
len: 15; j_gene: TRBJ2-3; v_gene: TRBV3-1; abundance: .; d_gene: .; CDR3aa: CASRRSWRGADTQYF; CDR3nt: TGTGCCAGCAGGCGATCGTGGAGAGGGGCAGATACGCAGTATTTT
len: 16; j_gene: TRBJ2-2; v_gene: TRBV9; abundance: once; d_gene: .; CDR3aa: CASSVDPFANTGELFF; CDR3nt: TGTGCCAGCAGCGTAGATCCGTTCGCGAACACCGGGGAGCTGTTTTTT
len: 13; j_gene: TRBJ1-2; v_gene: TRBV7-2; abundance: .; d_gene: .; CDR3aa: CASSPSYGLTYTF; CDR3nt: TGTGCCAGCAGCCCGTCATATGGGCTTACCTACACCTTC
len: 13; j_gene: TRBJ1-2; v_gene: TRBV2; abundance: .; d_gene: .; CDR3aa: CASSARGGDGYTF; CDR3nt: TGTGCCAGCAGTGCCCGTGGTGGGGATGGCTACACCTTC
len: 14; j_gene: TRBJ2-7; v_gene: TRBV2; abundance: .; d_gene: TRBD1; CDR3aa: CASNRQGATYEQYF; CDR3nt: TGTGCCAGCAACCGACAGGGGGCCACCTACGAGCAGTACTTC
len: 18; j_gene: TRBJ2-6; v_gene: TRBV7-9; abundance: .; d_gene: TRBD2; CDR3aa: CASRPTSGYSSGANVLTF; CDR3nt: TGTGCCAGCAGACCTACTAGCGGATATAGCTCTGGGGCCAACGTCCTGACTTTC
len: 15; j_gene: TRBJ1-1; v_gene: TRBV30; abundance: .; d_gene: .; CDR3aa: CAWSVPTAVPREAFF; CDR3nt: TGTGCCTGGAGTGTACCGACAGCTGTACCCCGTGAAGCTTTCTTT
len: 16; j_gene: TRBJ2-7; v_gene: TRBV11-1; abundance: .; d_gene: .; CDR3aa: CASSLAGLGRGYEQYF; CDR3nt: TGTGCCAGCAGCTTAGCCGGGCTCGGACGGGGCTACGAGCAGTACTTC
len: 16; j_gene: TRBJ2-1; v_gene: TRBV5-4; abundance: .; d_gene: TRBD2; CDR3aa: CASSLGPSGGPDEQFF; CDR3nt: TGTGCCAGCAGCTTGGGTCCTAGCGGGGGTCCCGATGAGCAGTTCTTC